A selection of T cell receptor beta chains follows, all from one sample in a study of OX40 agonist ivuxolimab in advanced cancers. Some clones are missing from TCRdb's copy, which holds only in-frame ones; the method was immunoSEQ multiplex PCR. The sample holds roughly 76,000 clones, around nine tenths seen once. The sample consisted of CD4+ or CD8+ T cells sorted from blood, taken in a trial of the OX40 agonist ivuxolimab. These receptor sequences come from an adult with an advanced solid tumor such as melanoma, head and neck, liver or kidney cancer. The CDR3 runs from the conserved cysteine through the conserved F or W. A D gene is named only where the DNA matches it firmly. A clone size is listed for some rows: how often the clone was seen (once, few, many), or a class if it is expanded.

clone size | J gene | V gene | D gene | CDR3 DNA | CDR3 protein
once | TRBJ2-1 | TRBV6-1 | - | TGTGCCAGCAGCACGACCAATGAGCAGTTCTTC | CASSTTNEQFF
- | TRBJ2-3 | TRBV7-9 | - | TGTGCCAGCAGCTCTTGGGGGGGGGCCCAGACGCAGTATTTT | CASSSWGGAQTQYF
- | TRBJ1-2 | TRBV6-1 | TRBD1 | TGTGCCAGCAGTGAATTGCAGGGGGCGCAAAGTTATGGCTACACCTTC | CASSELQGAQSYGYTF
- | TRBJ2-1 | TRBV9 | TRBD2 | TGTGCCAGCAGCGTAACCCCACGGACTGGTAGCGGGGGCAATGAGCAGTTCTTC | CASSVTPRTGSGGNEQFF
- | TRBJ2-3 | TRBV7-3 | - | TGTGCCAGCAGCTTAAGGCCAGGGGGAGGAGGAGATACGCAGTATTTT | CASSLRPGGGGDTQYF
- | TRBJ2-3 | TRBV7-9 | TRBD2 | TGTGCCAGCAGCATTACTAGCGGGGGGGGAGATACGCAGTATTTT | CASSITSGGGDTQYF
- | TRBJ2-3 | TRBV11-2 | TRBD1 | TGTGCCAGCAGCCGGGACAGGGGGCGGCCGACCCTCACAGATACGCAGTATTTT | CASSRDRGRPTLTDTQYF
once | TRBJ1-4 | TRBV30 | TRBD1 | TGTGCCTGCGACCTTGGGGGGACAGTAGGGGAAAAACTGTTTTTT | CACDLGGTVGEKLFF
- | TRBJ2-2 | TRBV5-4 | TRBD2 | TGTGCCAGCAGCTTGGATCTACGGGGGGGCGGCGGGGAGCTGTTTTTT | CASSLDLRGGGGELFF
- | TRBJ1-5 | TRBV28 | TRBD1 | TGTGCCAGCACCGAACAGGGGACTAGCAATCAGCCCCAGCATTTT | CASTEQGTSNQPQHF
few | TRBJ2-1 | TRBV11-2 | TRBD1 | TGTGCCAGCAGCTTAGATCAGGGACAGGGGTACAATGAGCAGTTCTTC | CASSLDQGQGYNEQFF
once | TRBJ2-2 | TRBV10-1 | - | TGCGCCAGCAGTGAGATTGTCCCTCAATCGAACACCGGGGAGCTGTTTTTT | CASSEIVPQSNTGELFF
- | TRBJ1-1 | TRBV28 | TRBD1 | TGTGCCAGCAATACAGCAGGGGGAATTCGGGGAACTGAAGCTTTCTTT | CASNTAGGIRGTEAFF
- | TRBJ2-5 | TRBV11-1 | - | TGTGCCAGCAGCTTGGGGGGAGGAGAGACCCAGTACTTC | CASSLGGGETQYF
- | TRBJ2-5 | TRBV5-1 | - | TGCGCCAGCAGCTTCACACCACAAGAGACCCAGTACTTC | CASSFTPQETQYF
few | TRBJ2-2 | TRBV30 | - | TGTGCCTGGGGGGACACCGGGGAGCTGTTTTTT | CAWGDTGELFF
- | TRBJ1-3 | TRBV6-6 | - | TGTGCCAGCGGTTCTGGAAACACCATATATTTT | CASGSGNTIYF
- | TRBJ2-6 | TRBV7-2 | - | TGTGCCAGCAGCTTGGGAGCGTACTCTGGGGCCAACGTCCTGACTTTC | CASSLGAYSGANVLTF
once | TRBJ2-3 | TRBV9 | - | TGTGCCAGCAGCGGACTAGGACCTTTCACAGATACGCAGTATTTT | CASSGLGPFTDTQYF